Following are 31 T cell receptor beta chains from one sample sequenced in a study of shared clonotypes between healthy human individuals. Clones were sequenced by immunoSEQ multiplex PCR, and TCRdb holds only the in-frame ones, with some missing. Found here are about 2.1 million clones, 80% to 95% of them singletons; the top ten hold about 1.6%. Only CD45RO-negative cells positively selected for CCR7 counted as naive CD8 cells, so terminally differentiated effector memory CD45RA+ cells were excluded. The specimen sequenced was naive CD8+ T cells from PBMCs. Source of these receptors: a man aged 18 to 30 in good health. Some clones in this sample may be carry-over from other donors' samples.

The genes are TRBV5-1 and TRBJ2-7; D not certain. V lost 6 bases and J lost 1, with 11 bases in between. The CDR3 consists of 13 residues. Germline CDR1 and CDR2: SGHRS and YFSETQ. CDR3 in DNA: TGCGCCAGCAAGTTAGAACTTTCCTACGAGCAGTACTTC. This translates into CASKLELSYEQYF. Drawing the rest from reference TRBV5-1 and TRBJ2-7, the complete variable domain is KAGVTQTPRYLIKTRGQQVTLSCSPISGHRSVSWYQQTPGQGLQFLFEYFSETQRNKGNFPGRFSGRQFSNSRSEMNVSTLELGDSALYLCASKLELSYEQYFGPGTRLTVT.

This chain uses TRBV27 with TRBJ2-1, with D possibly matching TRBD1 (5 bases). Trimming shortened V by 4 bases and J by 4 bases, and 11 bases separated the two germline ends. Germline lookup yields CDR1 MNHEY and CDR2 SMNVEV (reference sequence). The CDR3 is 14 residues long. CDR3 coding DNA: TGTGCCAGCAGTTGGGGCAGCTTTTACAATGAGCAGTTCTTC. Its protein product is CASSWGSFYNEQFF.

This sequence joins TRBV6-4 and TRBJ2-3; D is unresolved. CDR1 MRHNA and CDR2 SNTAGT come from the germline V gene. CDR3 length equals 15 residues. V gave up 4 bases and J gave up 4 bases, with 15 bases separating them. For the CDR3, the DNA is TGTGCCAGCAGTGTCTCGGGTTTTGGACCAGATACGCAGTATTTT. Translated: CASSVSGFGPDTQYF.

The chain employs TRBV7-2 and TRBJ1-2; TRBD1 aligns across 8 bases. The CDR3 is 16 amino acids. Trimming cost V 4 bases and J 2 bases; bases outside gene matches: 9. The germline gives CDR1 SGHTA, CDR2 FQGNSA. The CDR3 loop is CASSSRTDRVNYGYTF. CDR3 sequence (DNA): TGTGCCAGCAGCTCCCGGACGGACAGGGTAAACTATGGCTACACCTTC.

The chain employs TRBV7-9 and TRBJ2-6, with a possible D match to TRBD2 (5 bases). Germline V gene lookup returns CDR1 SEHNR and CDR2 FQNEAQ (reference sequence). The CDR3 spans 16 residues. Trimming stripped 5 bases from V and 1 base from J, with 12 bases between. DNA of the CDR3: TGTGCCAGCAGCCAACCGACTAATTCTGGGGCCAACGTCCTGACTTTC. Protein product: CASSQPTNSGANVLTF.

On this clone itself: A read error is likely, as this CDR3 ends without the conserved phenylalanine or tryptophan. The DNA is omitted, as the CDR3 cannot be located on it reliably, and the CDR3 follows TCRdb's listing. This chain links TRBV7-9 with TRBJ1-2; TRBD1, the table's D call, lacks a check against the DNA. The length of the CDR3 is 11 amino acids, counting both ends. Germline V lookup: CDR1 SEHNR, CDR2 FQNEAQ (reference sequence). The CDR3 loop reads CASREDRELRL.

CDR3 sequence (DNA): TGCGCCAGCAGCCACCGGACTAGCGGCAATGAGCAGTTCTTC. Translated, it gives CASSHRTSGNEQFF. The chain links TRBV4-1 to TRBJ2-1; TRBD2 matches at 10 bases. The CDR3 covers 14 residues. Germline assignment: CDR1 MGHRA and CDR2 YSYEKL. Germline trimming cut 3 bases from V and 6 bases from J; bases unmatched to any gene: 2.

The chain employs TRBV5-1 and TRBJ2-7; tentatively, D is TRBD1 (5 bases). CDR3 length equals 14 residues. CDR1 is SGHRS and CDR2 is YFSETQ in the germline V gene. V shed 0 bases and J shed 6 bases, with 13 bases lying between them. CDR3: CASSLDQGRSEQYF. DNA for the CDR3: TGCGCCAGCAGCTTGGACCAGGGTCGCAGCGAGCAGTACTTC.

The chain recombines TRBV5-8 with TRBJ1-2; D perhaps matches TRBD1 (5 bases). This CDR3 comprises 13 residues. The germline V gene has CDR1 SGHTS and CDR2 YDEGEE. Trimming took off 6 bases at V and 5 bases at J, with 14 bases between the two ends. In DNA form, the CDR3 reads TGTGCCAGCATGCGAGGGGTTCGATATGGCTACACCTTC. Translated, it gives CASMRGVRYGYTF.

The chain employs TRBV28 and TRBJ2-1, with TRBD2 matching 7 bases. J lost 3 bases, V lost 5 bases, and 10 bases had no gene match. The germline gives CDR1 MDHEN, CDR2 SYDVKM. The CDR3 is made up of 16 amino acids. CDR3 region: CASSQISGGFYNEQFF. CDR3 coding DNA: TGTGCCAGCAGTCAAATTTCGGGAGGTTTCTACAATGAGCAGTTCTTC.

This clone was detected only once. Other DNA variants within this sample encode the same CDR3. The chain has TRBV27 and TRBJ1-1; D gene unclear. This CDR3 is 13 amino acids long. CDR1 is MNHEY and CDR2 is SMNVEV in the germline V gene (reference sequence). Trimming cost V 3 bases and J 1 base, with 6 bases left between them. CDR3 protein: CASSFRQNTEAFF. The CDR3 nucleotides are TGTGCCAGCAGTTTCCGACAGAACACTGAAGCTTTCTTT.

V usage is TRBV9 and J usage is TRBJ2-1; D remains ambiguous. V gave up 4 bases and J gave up 12 bases, with 14 bases separating them. Looked up from germline, CDR1 is SGDLS and CDR2 is YYNGEE. This CDR3 spans 12 amino acids. CDR3 residues: CASSLDQRRQFF. In nucleotides, the CDR3 is TGTGCCAGCAGCCTCGACCAGAGACGGCAGTTCTTC.

The rearrangement uses TRBV2 and TRBJ1-2; the match to TRBD1 covers 10 bases. The ends lost 7 bases at V and 4 bases at J; junction bases unmatched: 12. CDR1 SNHLY and CDR2 FYNNEI come from the germline V gene. The CDR3 sequence is 16 residues long. The CDR3, as DNA: TGTGCCAGCAAAGCCCGGGACAGGGGACCCGTCTATGGCTACACCTTC. Its protein is CASKARDRGPVYGYTF.

The chain combines TRBV5-6 with TRBJ2-3, with a possible D match to TRBD2 (6 bases). CDR1 is SGHDT and CDR2 is YYEEEE in the germline V gene. V was pared by 4 bases and J by 2 bases, with 17 bases between. The CDR3 has 16 amino acids. Written as DNA, the CDR3 is TGTGCCAGCAGCCCCTGGGGTTTAGCGGACACAGATACGCAGTATTTT. Its protein product is CASSPWGLADTDTQYF.

The chain couples TRBV11-2 to TRBJ2-5; the match to TRBD1 covers 8 bases. This CDR3 is built from 14 residues. J lost 5 bases, V lost 3 bases, and 5 bases had no gene match. Germline CDR1 and CDR2: SGHAT and FQNNGV. CDR3 nucleotide sequence: TGTGCCAGCAGCTTTCAGGGGGCGCGGGAGACCCAGTACTTC. Amino acids: CASSFQGARETQYF.

The CDR3 sequence: CSVPNRVTLYEQYF. The CDR3 bases are TGCAGCGTACCGAATAGGGTCACTCTCTACGAGCAGTACTTC. The chain combines TRBV29-1 with TRBJ2-7; D is uncertain. V lost 6 bases and J 3 bases, leaving 18 bases between the germline ends. Germline CDR1 and CDR2: SQVTM and ANQGSEA. This CDR3 is 14 amino acids long.

Here the CDR3 reads CASSLSRGQTIYF. Here the CDR3 DNA reads TGTGCCAGCAGCTTATCGAGGGGGCAGACCATATATTTT. This chain links TRBV11-3 with TRBJ1-3; TRBD1 aligns across 7 bases. V was pared by 2 bases and J by 10 bases, with 5 bases of the junction left unmatched. CDR1 is SGHNT, CDR2 YENEEA, per germline. The CDR3 runs 13 residues. The full variable domain, completed using reference TRBV11-3 and TRBJ1-3, is EAGVVQSPRYKIIEKKQPVAFWCNPISGHNTLYWYLQNLGQGPELLIRYENEEAVDDSQLPKDRFSAERLKGVDSTLKIQPAELGDSAVYLCASSLSRGQTIYFGEGSWLTVV.

V usage is TRBV6-5 and J usage is TRBJ2-7, with 8 bases fitting TRBD2. The germline CDR1 and CDR2 sequences are MNHEY and SVGAGI. The CDR3 is made up of 14 amino acids. V dropped 5 bases and J dropped 1; count of bases not matched to a gene: 4. This CDR3 reads CASSSSGASYEQYF. The CDR3 region has the DNA TGTGCCAGCAGTAGTAGCGGGGCTTCCTACGAGCAGTACTTC.

The V and J genes are TRBV5-4 and TRBJ2-3; D gene uncertain. CDR1 is SGHNT and CDR2 is YYREEE in the germline V gene (reference sequence). V was pared by 0 bases and J by 1 base, with 6 bases between. The CDR3 length is 14 residues. The CDR3 here is CASSLVLGTDTQYF. Here the CDR3 DNA reads TGTGCCAGCAGCTTGGTCCTTGGCACAGATACGCAGTATTTT.

The chain links TRBV30 to TRBJ2-1; 10 bases fit TRBD1. V lost 5 bases and J lost 4; bases outside the gene matches: 5. The CDR3 covers 14 residues. CDR1 and CDR2 (germline): GTSNPN, SVGIG (reference sequence). As DNA, the CDR3 is TGTGCCTGGGAGGGGGGACAGGGGTACAATGAGCAGTTCTTC. It codes for CAWEGGQGYNEQFF.

In the case of this clone: Other DNA sequences in this sample translate to the same CDR3. The chain recombines TRBV27 with TRBJ2-7; D remains ambiguous. Trimming cost V 6 bases and J 0 bases, with 9 bases left between them. The germline CDR1 and CDR2 sequences are MNHEY and SMNVEV (reference sequence). The CDR3 spans 13 residues. CDR3 protein: CASSPSSSYEQYF. The CDR3 DNA reads TGTGCCAGCAGCCCGTCTAGCTCCTACGAGCAGTACTTC.

The chain combines TRBV7-8 with TRBJ2-7, with TRBD1 matching 7 bases. The junction had 15 bases not matched to a gene; V was cut back by 5 bases and J by 5 bases. The CDR3 has 16 amino acids. The germline V gene encodes CDR1 SGHVS and CDR2 FQNEAQ. CDR3 amino acids: CASSPKNRGPGHEQYF. CDR3 nucleotides: TGTGCCAGCAGCCCGAAAAACAGGGGCCCTGGTCACGAGCAGTACTTC.

The chain uses TRBV10-3 and TRBJ2-7, with 9 bases aligning to TRBD1. The length of the CDR3 is 18 residues. Germline trimming cut 4 bases from V and 3 bases from J; bases unmatched to any gene: 16. Germline lookup yields CDR1 ENHRY and CDR2 SYGVKD. As DNA, the CDR3 is TGTGCCATCAGTGCCCTAATTAAAGGACAGGGGATCAGCTACGAGCAGTACTTC. Translation: CAISALIKGQGISYEQYF.

The rearrangement joins TRBV19 to TRBJ1-1, with D perhaps TRBD1 (6 bases). The V and J ends lost 9 bases and 8 bases respectively, with 25 bases between them. The CDR3 covers 15 residues. The germline V gene has CDR1 LNHDA and CDR2 SQIVND (reference sequence). CDR3 residues: CASRVADSTYAEAFF. CDR3 DNA: TGTGCCAGCAGAGTGGCGGACAGCACTTACGCAGAAGCTTTCTTT.

The genes are TRBV2 and TRBJ2-7; 14 bases line up with TRBD2. The germline CDR1 and CDR2 sequences are SNHLY and FYNNEI. CDR3 length: 17 residues. Germline trimming cut 6 bases from V and 0 bases from J; bases unmatched to any gene: 7. The CDR3: CASSPGLAGDRSYEQYF. CDR3 nucleotides: TGTGCCAGCAGCCCGGGACTAGCGGGAGATCGCTCCTACGAGCAGTACTTC.

This clone was picked up one time. This chain connects TRBV28 to TRBJ1-5, with D tentatively TRBD1 (5 bases). The CDR3 runs to 17 residues. CDR1 and CDR2 from the germline V gene are MDHEN and SYDVKM. Trimming removed 6 bases at V and 6 bases at J, with 24 bases between. The CDR3 region has the DNA TGTGCCAGCAGCCTAGGAGGGGCACCCACGAATCGTCAGCCCCAGCATTTT. The encoded protein is CASSLGGAPTNRQPQHF.

The chain links TRBV6-5 to TRBJ2-3; tentative D call: TRBD1 (5 bases). The CDR3 consists of 15 residues. Germline V gene lookup returns CDR1 MNHEY and CDR2 SVGAGI. Trimming pared 2 bases from V and 1 base from J, leaving 10 bases between. CDR3 bases: TGTGCCAGCAGTTACATGCAGGGTGGCACAGATACGCAGTATTTT. Encoded protein: CASSYMQGGTDTQYF.

This chain links TRBV28 with TRBJ2-3; D is uncertain. This CDR3 is built from 14 residues. Germline lookup yields CDR1 MDHEN and CDR2 SYDVKM. Trimming took 6 bases from V and 5 from J, leaving 15 bases between them. The CDR3 region has the DNA TGTGCCAGCAGGCTAAGACTCCTCCTAGATACGCAGTATTTT. This sequence encodes CASRLRLLLDTQYF.

The chain links TRBV6-6 to TRBJ2-2; possible D gene TRBD1, 6 bases. The CDR3 length is 16 residues. CDR1 MNHNY and CDR2 SVGAGI come from the germline V gene (reference sequence). The germline V and J ends were trimmed by 3 bases and 7 bases, with 18 bases remaining between them. The CDR3 reads CASSYRQGLMDGELFF. CDR3 bases: TGTGCCAGCAGTTATCGTCAGGGGCTGATGGACGGGGAGCTGTTTTTT.

For this clone: Other nucleotide sequences in the sample specify the same CDR3. J is TRBJ1-5 and V is TRBV7-9; D is unresolved. The CDR3 runs to 12 residues. The V end lost 5 bases, the J end lost 6 bases, and 8 bases lay between the germline ends. Germline V gives CDR1 SEHNR, CDR2 FQNEAQ (reference sequence). In DNA form, the CDR3 reads TGTGCCAGCAGCCCCCTAGGTCAGCCCCAGCATTTT. The encoded protein is CASSPLGQPQHF. Combining the CDR3 with reference TRBV7-9 and TRBJ1-5 gives the whole variable domain DTGVSQNPRHKITKRGQNVTFRCDPISEHNRLYWYRQTLGQGPEFLTYFQNEAQLEKSRLLSDRFSAERPKGSFSTLEIQRTEQGDSAMYLCASSPLGQPQHFGDGTRLSIL.

This clone was counted a single time. The V and J genes are TRBV7-8 and TRBJ1-5; 9 bases are shared with TRBD1. The CDR3 is made up of 15 amino acids. The germline V gene encodes CDR1 SGHVS and CDR2 FQNEAQ. With 4 bases clipped from V and 4 bases from J, the junction kept 5 bases outside the gene matches. The CDR3 protein is CASSSGQGRNQPQHF. CDR3 nucleotides: TGTGCCAGCAGCTCGGGACAGGGTAGAAATCAGCCCCAGCATTTT.